The clone carrying this T cell receptor (beta chain) was recorded at least ten times. Its antigen is undetermined. The data belong to a study of T cells after yellow fever vaccination. Universal primer sites and UMIs were introduced during 5'RACE template-switching synthesis of TCR cDNA. TCRdb re-derived calls from the 5' RACE reads in MiXCR, one entry per CDR3 protein. Among some 220,000 distinct CDR3 sequences, roughly 3% were seen once, and the ten largest hold around 3%. The CDR3 has 16 amino acids. Germline V gene sequence: CDR1 MNHEY, CDR2 SVGAGI. V shed 5 bases and J 2 bases; nucleotides not matched to a gene: 8. The study, taken as a whole, reports: There was a possibility that FACS-sorted repertoires contained abundant clonotypes contaminating from the bulk population. Booster samples showed a return of most primary-vaccination clones (about 96% CD4, around 85% CD8).

The material was CD4+ T cells sorted from PBMCs, obtained 10 days after the yellow fever booster vaccination. This rearrangement joins TRBV6-5 to TRBJ2-3; 9 positions agree with TRBD2. This TCR was sampled from a man aged 18 to 35 who received the YFV17D yellow fever vaccine. CDR3 in amino acids: CASSRLTSGVTDTQYF. The CDR3 nucleotides are TGTGCCAGCAGTCGGCTGACTAGCGGAGTCACAGATACGCAGTATTTT.